A single sample is the source of the 21 T cell receptor beta chains below, sequenced in a study of identical twins. MiXCR, run by TCRdb on the 5' RACE reads, gives a single entry per CDR3 protein. The table records 350,000 to 450,000 distinct CDR3 sequences, approximately 18% of them present only once. Source material: naive T cells sorted from blood. These TCRs come from a man aged 50 to 60 in good health.

The chain combines TRBV29-1 with TRBJ2-3; 9 positions agree with TRBD1. This CDR3 has 16 residues. With 7 bases clipped from V and 2 bases from J, the junction kept 13 bases outside the gene matches. Germline CDR1 is SQVTM and CDR2 is ANQGSEA. The CDR3 DNA reads as TGCAGCGCTACGAGCTACAGGGGGCGAGCCACAGATACGCAGTATTTT. Its translation is CSATSYRGRATDTQYF.

This clonotype was seen ten or more times. The chain links TRBV4-2 to TRBJ1-1, with 8 nucleotides matching TRBD1. This CDR3 region has 13 residues. Per the germline V gene, CDR1 is LGHNA and CDR2 is YNFKEQ. Trimming at V came to 0 bases and at J to 6 bases, leaving 0 bases not matched to a gene. The CDR3 nucleotides read TGTGCCAGCAGCCAAGAACAGGGGGCTGAAGCTTTCTTT. Translated: CASSQEQGAEAFF.

In its sample, this clonotype was seen many times. The V gene is TRBV5-1, the J gene TRBJ2-3, with D possibly matching TRBD2 (5 bases). The CDR3 has 15 amino acids. CDR1 is SGHRS, CDR2 YFSETQ, per germline. Trimming shortened V by 2 bases and J by 1 base, and 11 bases separated the two germline ends. The CDR3 sequence: CASSFVGSGTDTQYF. The CDR3 coding sequence is TGCGCCAGCAGCTTCGTGGGTAGCGGCACAGATACGCAGTATTTT.

This clonotype was seen at least ten times. The chain recombines TRBV7-2 with TRBJ2-7; D unclear. This CDR3 comprises 11 residues. V lost 3 bases, J lost 4 bases, and 4 bases lay in between. The germline V gene has CDR1 SGHTA and CDR2 FQGNSA. Here the CDR3 reads CASSFKYEQYF. The CDR3, as DNA: TGTGCCAGCAGCTTTAAATACGAGCAGTACTTC.

This clonotype turned up a few times. The chain uses TRBV5-1 and TRBJ2-7, with 8 bases lining up with TRBD1. Looked up from germline, CDR1 is SGHRS and CDR2 is YFSETQ. The CDR3 spans 15 residues. V dropped 5 bases and J dropped 3; count of bases not matched to a gene: 10. The CDR3 loop reads CASSLMPGQDYEQYF. As DNA, the CDR3 is TGCGCCAGCAGTCTCATGCCGGGACAGGACTACGAGCAGTACTTC.

At least ten counts were recorded for this clonotype. The rearrangement joins TRBV5-1 to TRBJ2-3; D call uncertain. CDR1 is SGHRS and CDR2 is YFSETQ in the germline V gene. CDR3 length equals 14 residues. Trimming left V 4 bases short and J 2 bases short, with 11 bases between. The CDR3 DNA sequence: TGCGCCAGCAGCATCCCCTCCAACACAGATACGCAGTATTTT. Its protein product is CASSIPSNTDTQYF.

This clonotype was recorded a few times. The chain is built from TRBV29-1 and TRBJ1-4; D is ambiguous. V shed 5 bases and J shed 8 bases, with 18 bases lying between them. Germline V gene sequence: CDR1 SQVTM, CDR2 ANQGSEA. CDR3 length: 14 residues. The CDR3 nucleotides are TGCAGCGTTCTGAATACTGGGGTAGAGGAAAAACTGTTTTTT. It is translated as CSVLNTGVEEKLFF. Drawing the rest from reference TRBV29-1 and TRBJ1-4, the complete variable domain is SAVISQKPSRDICQRGTSLTIQCQVDSQVTMMFWYRQQPGQSLTLIATANQGSEATYESGFVIDKFPISRPNLTFSTLTVSNMSPEDSSIYLCSVLNTGVEEKLFFGSGTQLSVL.

The gene calls are TRBV10-3 and TRBJ2-7; 8 bases map to TRBD2. Per the germline V gene, CDR1 is ENHRY and CDR2 is SYGVKD. Unmatched junction bases numbered 6, after V lost 3 bases and J lost 2 bases. This CDR3 has 15 amino acids. In DNA, the CDR3 is TGTGCCATCAGTGATTATACGGGAGGGACCTACGAGCAGTACTTC. Residues: CAISDYTGGTYEQYF.

This chain's CDR3 is CASSPNFRRKSTDTQYF. Written as DNA, the CDR3 is TGTGCCAGCAGCCCCAACTTTCGTCGAAAGAGCACAGATACGCAGTATTTT. This chain joins TRBV7-2 and TRBJ2-3; D remains ambiguous. This CDR3 is built from 17 residues. Germline values: CDR1 SGHTA, CDR2 FQGNSA. The ends were cut back, 5 bases at V and 0 bases at J, with 18 bases in the middle.

The V call is TRBV12-3 or TRBV12-4, the J call TRBJ2-3, with D possibly matching TRBD2 (6 bases). V was clipped by 3 bases and J by 1 base, with 8 bases between them. This CDR3 region has 14 residues. CDR3 DNA sequence: TGTGCCAGCAGTTTTGCTAGCGGCACAGATACGCAGTATTTT. It encodes CASSFASGTDTQYF.

This clonotype was observed a handful of times. CDR3 sequence (DNA): TGCAGCGTTGGTGATAGCGGGAGGTATCTGGGCAATGAGCAGTTCTTC. Translated: CSVGDSGRYLGNEQFF. The rearrangement links TRBV29-1 to TRBJ2-1; 10 bases are a match to TRBD2. Germline trimming cut 4 bases from V and 6 bases from J; bases unmatched to any gene: 12. CDR3 length equals 16 residues. From germline, CDR1 is SQVTM and CDR2 ANQGSEA.

V and J are TRBV5-1 and TRBJ1-1, with 9 bases that match TRBD1. Germline V lookup: CDR1 SGHRS, CDR2 YFSETQ. The trim removed 1 base at V and 4 bases at J, leaving 5 bases unmatched. CDR3 length: 15 residues. DNA for the CDR3: TGCGCCAGCAGCTTGCGGACAGGGGCGGGCACTGAAGCTTTCTTT. It translates to CASSLRTGAGTEAFF.

V and J are TRBV6-2 or TRBV6-3 and TRBJ2-2, with 11 bases identical to TRBD2. The CDR3 totals 21 residues. CDR1 is MNHEY and CDR2 is SVGEGT in the germline V gene. V was clipped by 6 bases and J by 1 base; unmatched bases: 19. The CDR3 loop reads CASRIIPRGLAAHLNTGELFF. The CDR3 DNA follows: TGTGCCAGCAGGATAATCCCTCGGGGACTAGCGGCCCATTTGAACACCGGGGAGCTGTTTTTT.

V usage is TRBV24-1 and J usage is TRBJ2-7; D call uncertain. The CDR3 length is 12 residues. Deletions cut 0 bases from V and 6 bases from J, with 5 bases between. Germline assignment: CDR1 KGHDR and CDR2 SFDVKD. In nucleotides, the CDR3 is TGTGCCACCAGTGATTTGCGTAGCGAGCAGTACTTC. It encodes CATSDLRSEQYF.

This clonotype was detected only a few times. The CDR3 DNA reads as TGTGCCAGCAGCTTATTTGGCGGGGAGGGAGAGACCCAGTACTTC. The encoded protein is CASSLFGGEGETQYF. V usage is TRBV11-2 and J usage is TRBJ2-5; 7 bases are shared with TRBD2. The J segment lost 4 bases and the V segment lost 2 bases, leaving 7 bases of the junction unmatched. This CDR3 is built from 15 residues. Germline V gene data show CDR1 as SGHAT and CDR2 as FQNNGV. The full variable domain, rest sourced from reference TRBV11-2 and TRBJ2-5, is EAGVAQSPRYKIIEKRQSVAFWCNPISGHATLYWYQQILGQGPKLLIQFQNNGVVDDSQLPKDRFSAERLKGVDSTLKIQPAKLEDSAVYLCASSLFGGEGETQYFGPGTRLLVL.

This clonotype has a count of ten or more. V gene TRBV5-5 combines with J gene TRBJ2-3; D gene ambiguous. CDR3 length equals 11 residues. CDR1 SGHKS and CDR2 YYEKEE come from the germline V gene (reference sequence). The V end lost 6 bases, the J end lost 10 bases, and 12 bases lay between the germline ends. The CDR3 region has the DNA TGTGCCAGCAACCTGGGTTTTTCGCAGTATTTT. This codes for CASNLGFSQYF.

The rearrangement links TRBV15 to TRBJ2-1, with D possibly matching TRBD1 (6 bases). The germline V gene has CDR1 LNHNV and CDR2 YYDKDF (reference sequence). The V end was cut by 4 bases, the J end by 0 bases, with 10 bases between. This CDR3 contains 15 residues. This chain's CDR3 is CATSTDRNSYNEQFF. The DNA for the CDR3 is TGTGCCACCAGCACAGACAGGAACTCCTACAATGAGCAGTTCTTC.

Only a few counts were recorded for this clonotype. The V and J genes are TRBV6-5 and TRBJ1-4; tentative D call: TRBD1 (5 bases). Germline V gene sequence: CDR1 MNHEY, CDR2 SVGAGI. This CDR3 is built from 14 residues. V was clipped by 0 bases and J by 14 bases, with 16 bases between them. The CDR3 DNA follows: TGTGCCAGCAGTTACTCGAGTAGAAAACAGGCTCTGTTTTTT. The encoded protein is CASSYSSRKQALFF.

CDR3 sequence: CASTGTGLWQETQYF. In DNA, the CDR3 is TGTGCCAGCACGGGTACAGGGTTATGGCAAGAGACCCAGTACTTC. The chain uses TRBV11-2 and TRBJ2-5; D may be TRBD1 (6 bases). CDR3 length equals 15 residues. Germline V gene data show CDR1 as SGHAT and CDR2 as FQNNGV. The V end was cut by 7 bases, the J end by 2 bases, with 17 bases between.

V gene TRBV4-1 combines with J gene TRBJ2-7, with 8 bases fitting TRBD1. The CDR3 contains 16 residues. Germline lookup yields CDR1 MGHRA and CDR2 YSYEKL. Losses at the gene ends were 0 bases for V and 4 bases for J; bases not matched to a gene: 8. For the CDR3, the DNA is TGCGCCAGCAGCCAAGAATCGCTCGGACAGGGATACGAGCAGTACTTC. Protein: CASSQESLGQGYEQYF.

This clonotype occurred a few times. The chain is built from TRBV5-6 and TRBJ2-1; 11 nucleotides align to TRBD2. The germline V gene encodes CDR1 SGHDT and CDR2 YYEEEE. V dropped 0 bases and J dropped 8; count of bases not matched to a gene: 10. The CDR3 is made up of 17 amino acids. The CDR3 spells CASSLVTSGIKGHEQFF. The CDR3 region has the DNA TGTGCCAGCAGCTTGGTGACTAGCGGGATCAAGGGACATGAGCAGTTCTTC.